One sample yielded the 18 T cell receptor beta chains listed below, sequenced in a study of blood T cell repertoires in COVID-19. The assay was immunoSEQ multiplex PCR, and TCRdb's table has in-frame clones only and misses some. Seen here are approximately 170,000 clones, about 81% observed once, and the top ten hold about a tenth. The sample was peripheral blood. All receptors come from a human donor in a cohort sampled during active COVID-19.

The J gene is TRBJ2-6, the V gene TRBV21-1; whether TRBD1, the table's D call, matches the DNA was not checked. TRBV21-1 is deemed a pseudogene. There are 17 residues in the CDR3. The CDR3 nucleotides are TGTGCCAGCAGCAAAGAACAGAATCACTCTGGGGCCAACGTCCTGACTTTC. Translated: CASSKEQNHSGANVLTF.

In the case of this clone: The same CDR3 can be traced to other DNA sequences in this sample. The V call is TRBV19, the J call TRBJ2-3; 7 bases align to TRBD1. This CDR3 contains 15 residues. Trimming at V came to 7 bases and at J to 1 base, leaving 8 bases not matched to a gene. Germline assignment: CDR1 LNHDA and CDR2 SQIVND (reference sequence). The CDR3 reads CASTRTGAGTDTQYF. CDR3 DNA sequence: TGTGCCAGTACCCGGACAGGAGCCGGCACAGATACGCAGTATTTT.

The V call is TRBV5-4, the J call TRBJ2-1; D perhaps matches TRBD2 (6 bases). V lost 9 bases and J 10 bases, leaving 20 bases between the germline ends. The germline CDR1 and CDR2 sequences are SGHNT and YYREEE (reference sequence). CDR3 length equals 13 residues. CDR3 DNA: TGTGCCACCCAGAGGGGCGGGGCCTTAGAGCAGTTCTTC. Its protein product is CATQRGGALEQFF.

Only a few counts were recorded for this clone. This sample includes further DNA sequences coding for the same CDR3. This chain uses TRBV28 with TRBJ2-7; 8 positions agree with TRBD1. CDR3 length equals 15 residues. J gave up 0 bases and V 6 bases, and 7 bases lay outside the gene matches. Germline V gene data show CDR1 as MDHEN and CDR2 as SYDVKM. CDR3 in DNA: TGTGCCAGCAGCCCGTACAGGGGGAGCTCCTACGAGCAGTACTTC. It is translated as CASSPYRGSSYEQYF.

This clone has more than one count but fewer than ten. The genes are TRBV19 and TRBJ2-5; D ambiguous. Germline V gene lookup returns CDR1 LNHDA and CDR2 SQIVND (reference sequence). The CDR3 is 13 amino acids. V lost 0 bases to trimming and J lost 14 bases, with 16 bases between them. CDR3 DNA: TGTGCCAGTAGTATAGATCATAAGAGGCCACTTTACTTC. Its translation is CASSIDHKRPLYF.

The chain carries TRBV29-1 and TRBJ2-2, with 10 nucleotides matching TRBD1. This CDR3 has 15 amino acids. Germline V lookup: CDR1 SQVTM, CDR2 ANQGSEA. V was pared by 4 bases and J by 6 bases, with 8 bases of the junction left unmatched. DNA of the CDR3: TGCAGCGTTGTTTTTGGGGACAGGGGCTCCGGGGAGCTGTTTTTT. Translation: CSVVFGDRGSGELFF.

V usage is TRBV15 and J usage is TRBJ2-7, with TRBD1 matching 7 bases. V dropped 8 bases and J dropped 0; count of bases not matched to a gene: 7. This CDR3 is built from 14 residues. The germline gives CDR1 LNHNV, CDR2 YYDKDF (reference sequence). Here the CDR3 reads CATARTGSSYEQYF. The DNA of the CDR3 is TGTGCCACCGCCCGGACAGGCAGCTCCTACGAGCAGTACTTC.

J is TRBJ2-7 and V is TRBV10-1; possible D gene TRBD1, 6 bases. This CDR3 region has 15 residues. Germline values: CDR1 WNHNN, CDR2 SYGVQD (reference sequence). The V and J ends lost 0 bases and 5 bases respectively, with 14 bases between them. CDR3: CASSESGGRVDEQYF. The CDR3 nucleotides are TGCGCCAGCAGTGAGTCAGGGGGAAGGGTCGACGAGCAGTACTTC.

The chain joins TRBV7-6 to TRBJ2-5; 7 bases fit TRBD2. The J segment lost 1 base and the V segment lost 5 bases, leaving 13 bases of the junction unmatched. This CDR3 contains 17 residues. Germline CDR1 SGHVS, CDR2 FNYEAQ. The DNA for the CDR3 is TGTGCCAGCAGCCCCCGCGGGACCCGGGGGGTCCAAGAGACCCAGTACTTC. Protein sequence: CASSPRGTRGVQETQYF.

The chain uses TRBV30 and TRBJ1-3; D gene ambiguous. The ends were cut back, 7 bases at V and 4 bases at J, with 17 bases in the middle. This CDR3 comprises 14 residues. Germline values: CDR1 GTSNPN, CDR2 SVGIG (reference sequence). CDR3 DNA: TGTGCCTCTCGTTCCGGCCCGGGGGGAAACACCATATATTTT. Translation gives CASRSGPGGNTIYF. Filled out from reference TRBV30 and TRBJ1-3, the complete variable domain reads SQTIHQWPATLVQPVGSPLSLECTVEGTSNPNLYWYRQAAGRGLQLLFYSVGIGQISSEVPQNLSASRPQDRQFILSSKKLLLSDSGFYLCASRSGPGGNTIYFGEGSWLTVV.

This clone appeared a single time. The chain recombines TRBV3-1 (or the pseudogene TRBV3-2) with TRBJ2-5, with 16 bases fitting TRBD2. The CDR3 extends over 20 amino acids. V shed 1 base and J 5 bases; nucleotides not matched to a gene: 13. Germline loops: CDR1 LGHDT, CDR2 YNNKEL (reference sequence). The CDR3 DNA reads as TGTGCCAGCAGCCAAGGCCAAGGGACTAGCGGGGGGGCTGATGAGGAGACCCAGTACTTC. This encodes CASSQGQGTSGGADEETQYF.

V gene TRBV5-8 combines with J gene TRBJ1-2; 10 positions agree with TRBD1. The germline V gene has CDR1 SGHTS and CDR2 YDEGEE. V was pared by 4 bases and J by 7 bases, with 7 bases of the junction left unmatched. This CDR3 contains 14 residues. This CDR3 reads CASSPGQGLFGYTF. The CDR3 DNA is TGTGCCAGCAGCCCGGGACAGGGGTTATTTGGCTACACCTTC.

This chain connects TRBV4-1 to TRBJ2-7; D is unclear. The CDR3 runs to 14 residues. Germline CDR1 and CDR2: MGHRA and YSYEKL. V lost 2 bases and J 4 bases, leaving 12 bases between the germline ends. The CDR3 sequence: CASSQFTVLYEQYF. The CDR3 DNA sequence: TGCGCCAGCAGCCAATTTACAGTTCTGTACGAGCAGTACTTC.

The J gene is TRBJ2-1, the V gene TRBV9; TRBD1 matches 9 bases. Germline V CDR1 and CDR2: SGDLS, YYNGEE. The CDR3 is 15 residues long. Trimming at V came to 1 base and at J to 4 bases, leaving 3 bases not matched to a gene. The CDR3 loop is CASSVPGTGYNEQFF. As DNA, the CDR3 is TGTGCCAGCAGCGTACCAGGGACAGGGTACAATGAGCAGTTCTTC.

This clone appeared a single time. The chain joins TRBV7-9 to TRBJ1-5, with D maybe TRBD1 (6 bases). CDR3 length: 12 amino acids. From germline, CDR1 is SEHNR and CDR2 FQNEAQ (reference sequence). Deletions cut 6 bases from V and 7 bases from J, with 10 bases between. The DNA for the CDR3 is TGTGCCAGCAGGGTAGACAGGCAGCCCCAGCATTTT. Translated, it gives CASRVDRQPQHF.

The chain carries TRBV7-9 and TRBJ1-1; D call uncertain. Germline V gives CDR1 SEHNR, CDR2 FQNEAQ (reference sequence). The CDR3 has 16 amino acids. The V end lost 5 bases, the J end lost 1 base, and 17 bases lay between the germline ends. The CDR3 DNA is TGTGCCAGCAGCAAGGCGGGCGCAGGAGGGAACACTGAAGCTTTCTTT. Its translation is CASSKAGAGGNTEAFF.

The genes are TRBV12-3 or TRBV12-4 and TRBJ2-5, with D possibly TRBD2 on 5 matching bases. The CDR3 loop spans 13 amino acids. V shed 6 bases and J shed 3 bases, with 11 bases lying between them. The CDR3 loop reads CASSRTGKETQYF. The CDR3 bases are TGTGCCAGCAGCAGGACTGGCAAAGAGACCCAGTACTTC.

The chain carries TRBV30 and TRBJ2-3, with TRBD2 matching over 10 bases. Trimming at V came to 1 base and at J to 3 bases, leaving 7 bases not matched to a gene. The CDR3 runs to 16 residues. CDR1 and CDR2 (germline): GTSNPN, SVGIG (reference sequence). Here the CDR3 DNA reads TGTGCCTGGAGTGCGGTTAGCGGGGGGCCGACAGATACGCAGTATTTT. Translation: CAWSAVSGGPTDTQYF.